These 16 T cell receptor beta chains came from one sample sequenced in a study of CD4 T cells in relation to SARS-CoV-2 and coronaviruses. Generated by immunoSEQ multiplex PCR, the TCRdb table keeps only in-frame clones and is missing some. The profile shows 43,000 or so clones, roughly 80% of them singletons. Their antigens remain unidentified. Material: naive CD4+ T cells from PBMCs, cultured in vitro. The sample's subset: naive CD4+ T cells isolated by negative enrichment. These receptor sequences come from an adult with COVID-19.

This chain connects TRBV7-2 to TRBJ2-5; 7 bases map to TRBD2. CDR1 SGHTA and CDR2 FQGNSA come from the germline V gene. CDR3 size: 14 residues. V lost 5 bases, J lost 5 bases, and 8 bases stayed unmatched. CDR3 in amino acids: CASSVTSRRETQYF. The CDR3 DNA follows: TGTGCCAGCAGCGTGACTAGCAGGCGGGAGACCCAGTACTTC.

V is TRBV28 and J is TRBJ1-3, with a weak D call TRBD1 (6 bases). Germline CDR1 is MDHEN and CDR2 is SYDVKM. There are 14 residues in the CDR3. V lost 6 bases to trimming and J lost 0 bases, with 9 bases between them. The CDR3 coding sequence is TGTGCCAGCAGCTTGGACAGCTCTGGAAACACCATATATTTT. Its translation is CASSLDSSGNTIYF.

This clone has only a few counts. The rearrangement uses TRBV10-3 and TRBJ2-6; 7 nucleotides agree with TRBD2. The CDR3 runs to 16 residues. Trimming at V came to 0 bases and at J to 2 bases, leaving 1 base not matched to a gene. Per germline, CDR1 ENHRY and CDR2 SYGVKD. Here the CDR3 DNA reads TGTGCCATCAGTGAGTCGGGGGGGACTGGGGCCAACGTCCTGACTTTC. It translates to CAISESGGTGANVLTF.

This chain links TRBV11-2 with TRBJ2-4; the D is unclear. V lost 0 bases and J lost 8, with 8 bases in between. The CDR3 totals 13 residues. Germline CDR1 and CDR2: SGHAT and FQNNGV. The CDR3 loop is CASSLDLIDIQYF. Written as DNA, the CDR3 is TGTGCCAGCAGCTTAGACCTAATTGACATTCAGTACTTC.

V usage is TRBV11-3 and J usage is TRBJ1-1; D remains unclear. This CDR3 has 13 amino acids. With 0 bases removed from V and 1 base from J, the gap between germline ends came to 3 bases. The germline V gene has CDR1 SGHNT and CDR2 YENEEA. The CDR3 spells CASSLEGNTEAFF. The CDR3 coding sequence is TGTGCCAGCAGCTTAGAGGGGAACACTGAAGCTTTCTTT.

Details on this clone: This CDR3 is also generated by other DNA sequences in the sample. The chain recombines TRBV4-1 with TRBJ1-6; D call uncertain. V shed 0 bases and J shed 13 bases, with 16 bases lying between them. CDR1 MGHRA and CDR2 YSYEKL come from the germline V gene. The CDR3 spans 15 residues. The CDR3 DNA is TGCGCCAGCAGCCAAGATAGGAACTTCTTCTTCCCCCTCCACTTT. Amino acid sequence: CASSQDRNFFFPLHF.

The rearrangement links TRBV6-5 to TRBJ1-2; D may be TRBD1 (5 bases). The CDR3 is made up of 15 amino acids. V dropped 0 bases and J dropped 4 bases, with 12 bases sitting between them. CDR1 MNHEY and CDR2 SVGAGI come from the germline V gene. The CDR3 coding sequence is TGTGCCAGCAGTTACTCTGGCCGGGGGTTCTATGGCTACACCTTC. Its translation is CASSYSGRGFYGYTF.

The chain is built from TRBV28 and TRBJ2-2; no reliable D call. V was shortened by 6 bases and J by 2 bases, with 10 bases between the two germline ends. Looked up from germline, CDR1 is MDHEN and CDR2 is SYDVKM. The CDR3 runs to 14 residues. The CDR3 DNA reads as TGTGCCAGCAGGAGTGGCAGTAACACCGGGGAGCTGTTTTTT. As protein: CASRSGSNTGELFF.

The rearrangement uses TRBV7-9 and TRBJ1-1; D is uncertain. The CDR3 has 13 amino acids. V was shortened by 2 bases and J by 0 bases, with 4 bases between the two germline ends. Germline V CDR1 and CDR2: SEHNR, FQNEAQ (reference sequence). Here the CDR3 reads CASSLLMNTEAFF. The CDR3 nucleotides are TGTGCCAGCAGCTTATTAATGAACACTGAAGCTTTCTTT.

The rearrangement joins TRBV6-2 or TRBV6-3 to TRBJ2-7; D possibly corresponds to TRBD1 (6 bases). The germline gives CDR1 MNHEY, CDR2 SVGEGT. This CDR3 is 14 amino acids long. The V and J ends lost 0 bases and 7 bases respectively, with 13 bases between them. The CDR3 here is CASSYSLRTAEQYF. The CDR3 coding sequence is TGTGCCAGCAGTTACTCACTAAGGACAGCTGAGCAGTACTTC.

The chain has TRBV2 and TRBJ2-6; D possibly corresponds to TRBD2 (5 bases). From germline, CDR1 is SNHLY and CDR2 FYNNEI. There are 13 residues in the CDR3. V was pared by 7 bases and J by 2 bases, with 6 bases between. The CDR3 region has the DNA TGTGCCAGCAAAGCGGCTGGGGCCAACGTCCTGACTTTC. Translated: CASKAAGANVLTF.

The chain uses TRBV7-8 and TRBJ2-5; weak D call: TRBD1 (5 bases). The CDR3 has 14 amino acids. Looked up from germline, CDR1 is SGHVS and CDR2 is FQNEAQ. V was shortened by 3 bases and J by 4 bases, with 12 bases between the two germline ends. The CDR3 sequence: CASSFRVGRETQYF. CDR3 bases: TGTGCCAGCAGCTTCAGGGTAGGGCGAGAGACCCAGTACTTC.

V and J are TRBV28 and TRBJ2-2; TRBD2 is a possible D gene (6 bases). The CDR3 has 12 residues. Germline CDR1 and CDR2: MDHEN and SYDVKM. Between the trimmed V and J ends, which lost 8 bases and 7 bases, there was a span of 11 bases. DNA for the CDR3: TGTGCCAGCCGGGGAGGTCACGGGGAGCTGTTTTTT. As protein: CASRGGHGELFF.

This clone was counted once. Other DNA sequences in this sample translate to the same CDR3. This sequence joins TRBV27 and TRBJ2-5; 7 positions match TRBD2. V dropped 0 bases and J dropped 5; count of bases not matched to a gene: 6. The V gene's germline CDR1 is MNHEY and CDR2 SMNVEV (reference sequence). The CDR3 is made up of 15 amino acids. The CDR3 loop reads CASSLSFSGGETQYF. In DNA, the CDR3 is TGTGCCAGCAGTTTATCGTTTTCCGGGGGGGAGACCCAGTACTTC.

The chain has TRBV12-3 or TRBV12-4 and TRBJ1-1, with 8 bases matching TRBD1. This CDR3 has 13 residues. V shed 5 bases and J 11 bases; nucleotides not matched to a gene: 10. CDR3: CASSPTGGSLAFF. CDR3 coding DNA: TGTGCCAGCAGTCCCACAGGGGGTTCTCTGGCTTTCTTT.

The chain combines TRBV6-1 with TRBJ2-5; unclear D gene. Deletions cut 0 bases from V and 5 bases from J, with 22 bases between. Germline assignment: CDR1 MNHNS and CDR2 SASEGT. This CDR3 is 18 amino acids long. CDR3 protein: CASSEAWRQKAGWETQYF. CDR3 bases: TGTGCCAGCAGTGAAGCTTGGAGACAAAAAGCCGGGTGGGAGACCCAGTACTTC.